These T cell receptor beta chains were read from a single sample in a study of blood T cell repertoires in COVID-19. TCRdb keeps only in-frame clones here, not all; method: immunoSEQ multiplex PCR. This sample yields fewer than 450,000 clones, of which 87% are seen a single time; approximately 0.99% belongs to the top ten. What was sequenced was PBMCs or T cells enriched from blood (not recorded which). All receptors come from a woman younger than 45 who had recovered from COVID-19. Each CDR3 is given with its conserved first and last residue. The D gene is left open where the match is weak. Clone size is stated in some rows and not others, as once, few, many or a class when expanded.

D: .
size: .
J: TRBJ2-1
V: TRBV5-5
DNA: TGTGCCAGCAGCCCCTCTGCGAAGGGGGGGAATGAGCAGTTCTTC
CDR3: CASSPSAKGGNEQFF

D: TRBD1
size: .
J: TRBJ1-2
V: TRBV28
DNA: TGTGCCAGCAGTCAAACCGGGACAGGATATGGCTACACCTTC
CDR3: CASSQTGTGYGYTF

D: TRBD1
size: .
J: TRBJ2-6
V: TRBV5-4
DNA: TGTGCCAGCAGCACCTCCCGGGACAGGGCTGGGGCCAACGTCCTGACTTTC
CDR3: CASSTSRDRAGANVLTF

D: TRBD1
size: .
J: TRBJ1-5
V: TRBV19
DNA: TGTGCCAGTAGTATAGAACGGACAGGGAAGCAGCCCCAGCATTTT
CDR3: CASSIERTGKQPQHF

D: TRBD1
size: .
J: TRBJ1-1
V: TRBV19
DNA: TGTGCCACAGGATCCGGGACAGCCCTTGAAGCTTTCTTT
CDR3: CATGSGTALEAFF

D: TRBD1
size: .
J: TRBJ1-2
V: TRBV30
DNA: TGTGCCTGGAGTGTACCTCGGACAGGGAACTATGGCTACACCTTC
CDR3: CAWSVPRTGNYGYTF

D: .
size: .
J: TRBJ1-2
V: TRBV6-5
DNA: TGTGCCAGCATCTCCGGCGGGGGGTACACCTTC
CDR3: CASISGGGYTF

D: .
size: .
J: TRBJ2-7
V: TRBV7-2
DNA: TGTGCCAGCAGCAGCCAGGGTTACGAGCAGTACTTC
CDR3: CASSSQGYEQYF

D: .
size: .
J: TRBJ1-2
V: TRBV28
DNA: .
CDR3: CASSFLAGSDGYTF

D: .
size: once
J: TRBJ2-1
V: TRBV10-2
DNA: TGCGCCAGCAGTGAGTCCCCTAGCACCTACAATGAGCAGTTCTTC
CDR3: CASSESPSTYNEQFF

D: .
size: .
J: TRBJ1-6
V: TRBV7-9
DNA: TGTGCCAGCAGCTTAGGATCTGGGCGTATTAGGTCACCCCTCCACTTT
CDR3: CASSLGSGRIRSPLHF

D: TRBD1
size: .
J: TRBJ1-1
V: TRBV19
DNA: TGTGCCAGTAGTACTACCGGGACAGGGGACACTGAAGCTTTCTTT
CDR3: CASSTTGTGDTEAFF

D: TRBD1
size: once
J: TRBJ1-6
V: TRBV5-1
DNA: TGCGCCAGCAGCTTGGCCGGGACAGGGGGAAGCTCCTATAATTCACCCCTCCACTTT
CDR3: CASSLAGTGGSSYNSPLHF

D: .
size: .
J: TRBJ1-1
V: TRBV6-2/TRBV6-3
DNA: TGTGCCAGCAGCCTCGGGGTAAACACTGAAGCTTTCTTT
CDR3: CASSLGVNTEAFF

D: TRBD1
size: .
J: TRBJ1-2
V: TRBV5-4
DNA: TGTGCCAGCAGCGGAGGGACAGGGTCATATGGCTACACCTTC
CDR3: CASSGGTGSYGYTF

D: .
size: .
J: TRBJ1-6
V: TRBV15
DNA: TGTGCCACCTCTCGACCCGAGAGGAGTTCACCCCTCCACTTT
CDR3: CATSRPERSSPLHF

D: TRBD1
size: .
J: TRBJ1-6
V: TRBV28
DNA: TGTGCCAGCACCCGAGGGGACAGGGGGCGCTTCGGTAATTCACCCCTCCACTTT
CDR3: CASTRGDRGRFGNSPLHF

D: .
size: .
J: TRBJ1-5
V: TRBV2
DNA: TGTGCCAGCAACACAGATTCAAGCAATCAGCCCCAGCATTTT
CDR3: CASNTDSSNQPQHF

D: .
size: .
J: TRBJ2-7
V: TRBV6-5
DNA: TGTGCCAGCAGTAAAAGGGAGTTTGGGGAGCAGTACTTC
CDR3: CASSKREFGEQYF

D: TRBD1
size: .
J: TRBJ1-1
V: TRBV5-1
DNA: TGCGCCAGCAGCTCGTACAGGGGTATGAACACTGAAGCTTTCTTT
CDR3: CASSSYRGMNTEAFF

D: .
size: .
J: TRBJ2-7
V: TRBV27
DNA: TGTGCCAGCAGTTTATCTGGCCGATACGAGCAGTACTTC
CDR3: CASSLSGRYEQYF

D: .
size: .
J: TRBJ2-2
V: TRBV19
DNA: TGTGCCAGTAGTATAGAGGGGAGGAAAACCGGGGAGCTGTTTTTT
CDR3: CASSIEGRKTGELFF

D: .
size: .
J: TRBJ1-3
V: TRBV2
DNA: TGTGCCAGCAGGCGATTCTCGGGGGGCGCGGACACCATATATTTT
CDR3: CASRRFSGGADTIYF

D: TRBD2
size: once
J: TRBJ2-7
V: TRBV5-1
DNA: TGCGCCAGCAGCGCGGCCGGGACTAGCGGGGAGCAGTACTTC
CDR3: CASSAAGTSGEQYF

D: TRBD1
size: once
J: TRBJ1-3
V: TRBV18
DNA: TGTGCCAGCTCACCTAAGGGGACAGGCCGGTCAGGCGGAAACACCATATATTTT
CDR3: CASSPKGTGRSGGNTIYF

D: .
size: .
J: TRBJ2-7
V: TRBV7-6
DNA: TGTGCCAGCAGCTCAAGGACGGGAAGCCCGTCCTCCGAGCAGTACTTC
CDR3: CASSSRTGSPSSEQYF

D: TRBD1
size: once
J: TRBJ2-5
V: TRBV2
DNA: TGTGCCATCAAAGGACAGGGGGCTTTGGAGACCCAGTACTTC
CDR3: CAIKGQGALETQYF